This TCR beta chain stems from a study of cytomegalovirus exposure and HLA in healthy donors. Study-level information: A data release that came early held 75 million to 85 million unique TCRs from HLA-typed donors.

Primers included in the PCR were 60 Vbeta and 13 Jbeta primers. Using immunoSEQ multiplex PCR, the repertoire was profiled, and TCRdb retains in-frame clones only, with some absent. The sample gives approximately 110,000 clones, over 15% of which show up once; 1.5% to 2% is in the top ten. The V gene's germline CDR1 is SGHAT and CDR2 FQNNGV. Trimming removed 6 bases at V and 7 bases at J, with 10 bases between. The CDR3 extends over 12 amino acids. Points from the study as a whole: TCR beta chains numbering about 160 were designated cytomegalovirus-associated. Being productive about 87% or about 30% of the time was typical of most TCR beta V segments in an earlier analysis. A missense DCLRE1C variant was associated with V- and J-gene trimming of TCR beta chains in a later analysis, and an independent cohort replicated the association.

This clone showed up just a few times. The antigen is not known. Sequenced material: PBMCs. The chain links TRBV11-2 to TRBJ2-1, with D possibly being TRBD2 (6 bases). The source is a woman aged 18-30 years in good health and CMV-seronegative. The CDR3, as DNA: TGTGCCAGCAGTCCGACTAGAAATGAGCAGTTCTTC. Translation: CASSPTRNEQFF.